The 12 T cell receptor beta chains in this list originate from one sample, sequenced in a study of T cells in Graves' hyperthyroidism and ophthalmopathy. RNA transcripts were the template for amplifying TCR beta CDR3 regions. The primer set for the first-round RT-PCR of the TCR CDR3 was HTBI. Each CDR3 protein gets one entry after TCRdb re-called the multiplex PCR reads with MiXCR. The sample has about 370,000 distinct CDR3 sequences; around 15% are singletons. Material for sequencing was blood. Receptors were obtained from a woman aged 60-70 years with Graves' ophthalmopathy.

This clonotype was observed a handful of times. V is TRBV7-9 and J is TRBJ2-6; unclear D gene. Trimming pared 1 base from V and 4 bases from J, leaving 11 bases between. The CDR3 totals 16 residues. Per the germline V gene, CDR1 is SEHNR and CDR2 is FQNEAQ (reference sequence). CDR3 amino acids: CASSLVVGSGANVLTF. The CDR3 DNA sequence: TGTGCCAGCAGCTTAGTGGTGGGTTCGGGGGCCAACGTCCTGACTTTC.

This clonotype was counted a few times. This rearrangement joins TRBV28 to TRBJ2-2, with 7 nucleotides matching TRBD1. The CDR3 sequence is 15 residues long. Germline V CDR1 and CDR2: MDHEN, SYDVKM. V lost 5 bases to trimming and J lost 3 bases; unmatched junction nucleotides: 6. DNA of the CDR3: TGTGCCAGCAGTCCATTCAGGGGGTACACCGGGGAGCTGTTTTTT. As protein: CASSPFRGYTGELFF.

This clonotype appeared many times. The gene calls are TRBV5-1 and TRBJ2-1; TRBD1 matches at 9 bases. The CDR3 has 15 amino acids. Unmatched junction bases numbered 10, after V lost 4 bases and J lost 8 bases. CDR1 and CDR2 from the germline V gene are SGHRS and YFSETQ. The CDR3 here is CASSIPGQGGDEQFF. The CDR3 DNA follows: TGCGCCAGCAGCATACCGGGACAGGGTGGCGATGAGCAGTTCTTC.

This clonotype was recorded many times. The rearrangement joins TRBV2 to TRBJ2-7, with TRBD2 matching over 10 bases. This CDR3 contains 14 residues. CDR1 is SNHLY, CDR2 FYNNEI, per germline. Unmatched junction bases numbered 2, after V lost 4 bases and J lost 2 bases. The CDR3 sequence is CASSVTSGAYEQYF. Here the CDR3 DNA reads TGTGCCAGCAGTGTCACTAGCGGGGCCTACGAGCAGTACTTC.

This clonotype was seen ten or more times. This chain connects TRBV7-9 to TRBJ2-7, with a possible D match to TRBD2 (7 bases). Trimming removed 3 bases at V and 2 bases at J, with 14 bases between. The CDR3 totals 15 residues. Germline lookup yields CDR1 SEHNR and CDR2 FQNEAQ (reference sequence). CDR3 sequence reads: CASSLGGLEPYEQYF. In nucleotides, the CDR3 is TGTGCCAGCAGCTTGGGGGGGCTTGAACCCTACGAGCAGTACTTC.

This clonotype was picked up one time. The gene calls are TRBV27 and TRBJ2-7; TRBD2 aligns across 11 bases. CDR1 MNHEY and CDR2 SMNVEV come from the germline V gene (reference sequence). The junction had 18 bases not matched to a gene; V was cut back by 8 bases and J by 3 bases. CDR3 length equals 18 residues. The CDR3 DNA follows: TGTGCCAGCTCACCACCAGGGGCCCTAGCGGGAGGTGTCTACGAGCAGTACTTC. Residues: CASSPPGALAGGVYEQYF.

This clonotype occurred many times. CDR3 amino acids: CASSSGGTGPLNEQFF. The CDR3 DNA sequence: TGCGCCAGCAGCTCCGGCGGGACAGGCCCCCTCAATGAGCAGTTCTTC. V gene TRBV5-1 combines with J gene TRBJ2-1; 8 bases align to TRBD1. Germline CDR1 and CDR2: SGHRS and YFSETQ. V shed 3 bases and J 6 bases; nucleotides not matched to a gene: 11. CDR3 length: 16 residues.

This clonotype came up many times. The chain joins TRBV3-1 to TRBJ2-7; unclear D gene. Germline CDR1 reads LGHDT; CDR2 reads YNNKEL (reference sequence). The V gene lost 0 bases and the J gene lost 6 bases, with 18 bases spanning the gap. The CDR3 totals 16 residues. CDR3 residues: CASSQDSASRLGEQYF. DNA of the CDR3: TGTGCCAGCAGCCAAGATTCCGCCTCCCGTCTGGGCGAGCAGTACTTC.

The table lists this clonotype with many counts. The CDR3 reads CASSPVANTEAFF. For the CDR3, the DNA is TGTGCCAGCTCACCTGTAGCTAACACTGAAGCTTTCTTT. V gene TRBV18 combines with J gene TRBJ1-1; D is uncertain. The CDR3 spans 13 residues. The V end was cut by 3 bases, the J end by 2 bases, with 7 bases between. Germline V gene lookup returns CDR1 KGHSH and CDR2 LQKENI.

This clonotype was recorded many times. The chain recombines TRBV7-8 with TRBJ2-1; 10 nucleotides agree with TRBD2. This CDR3 comprises 14 residues. V was clipped by 1 base and J by 9 bases; unmatched bases: 3. Germline loops: CDR1 SGHVS, CDR2 FQNEAQ. As DNA, the CDR3 is TGTGCCAGCAGCTTAGTACTAGCGGGAACTGAGCAGTTCTTC. Translating gives CASSLVLAGTEQFF.

The chain recombines TRBV7-3 with TRBJ1-6, with 7 bases fitting TRBD1. Trimming took 7 bases from V and 10 from J; bases not matched to a gene: 4. Germline assignment: CDR1 SGHTA and CDR2 FQGTGA. CDR3 length: 12 amino acids. CDR3 in amino acids: CASNDRVSPLHF. The CDR3 nucleotides are TGTGCCAGCAACGACAGGGTCTCACCCCTCCACTTT.

This clonotype was recorded at least ten times. The CDR3 coding sequence is TGTGCCAGCAGCAGTAGCGGGAGGGGGCCGACAGATACGCAGTATTTT. Its translation: CASSSSGRGPTDTQYF. V usage is TRBV5-8 and J usage is TRBJ2-3, with TRBD2 matching over 11 bases. The ends lost 4 bases at V and 3 bases at J; junction bases unmatched: 7. CDR1 and CDR2 (germline): SGHTS, YDEGEE. The CDR3 sequence is 16 residues long. The whole variable domain, remainder taken from reference TRBV5-8 and TRBJ2-3, is EAGVTQSPTHLIKTRGQQATLRCSPISGHTSVYWYQQALGLGLQFLLWYDEGEERNRGNFPPRFSGRQFPNYSSELNVNALELEDSALYLCASSSSGRGPTDTQYFGPGTRLTVL.